This paragraph reports one T cell receptor (beta chain). This specimen comes from a study of T cell changes during pregnancy in multiple sclerosis. Germline-derived CDR1 and CDR2 are SGDLS and YYNGEE. V was pared by 4 bases and J by 2 bases, with 11 bases between. This CDR3 has 14 residues. Measured with immunoSEQ multiplex PCR; TCRdb has only the in-frame clones, and not every one. The table shows under 100,000 clones, with around 93% occurring only once. The sample consisted of peripheral blood, taken in the first trimester of pregnancy. The source of this sequence is a female donor in good health, enrolled as a control in a pregnancy study. The chain uses TRBV9 and TRBJ2-3; D unresolved. CDR3 protein: CASSPLNPTDTQYF. The CDR3 DNA is TGTGCCAGCAGCCCACTAAACCCCACAGATACGCAGTATTTT. Full variable domain (outside the CDR3, taken from reference TRBV9 and TRBJ2-3): DSGVTQTPKHLITATGQRVTLRCSPRSGDLSVYWYQQSLDQGLQFLIQYYNGEERAKGNILERFSAQQFPDLHSELNLSSLELGDSALYFCASSPLNPTDTQYFGPGTRLTVL.